The rows below give T cell receptor beta chains drawn from one sample of a study of cytomegalovirus exposure and HLA in healthy donors. Assay used: immunoSEQ multiplex PCR; TCRdb lists only in-frame clones, some missing. The repertoire includes 200,000 to 250,000 clones, more than 65% of them detected once, and less than 2% sits in the top ten. The source material was PBMCs. Source of these receptors: a woman under 40 in good health and CMV-seronegative. Both conserved end residues are part of each CDR3. The order of the fields is D gene, CDR3 length, V gene, J gene, clone size, CDR3 protein, CDR3 DNA. A D gene is named only where the DNA matches it firmly. The size entry is marked missing in some rows and otherwise reads once, few, many or a size class.

>-|13|TRBV29-1|TRBJ2-3|-
CSVAYSSTDTQYF
TGCAGCGTTGCGTACTCTAGCACAGATACGCAGTATTTT
>TRBD1|14|TRBV7-9|TRBJ1-4|-
CSSSETGGREKLFF
TGTTCCAGCAGCGAAACAGGGGGCCGAGAAAAACTGTTTTTT
>-|11|TRBV6-1|TRBJ2-1|-
CASSYGNEQFF
TGTGCCAGCAGTTACGGCAATGAGCAGTTCTTC
>TRBD1|19|TRBV10-2|TRBJ2-6|-
CASSESRQGFYSGANVLTF
TGCGCCAGCAGTGAGTCCAGACAGGGGTTTTACTCTGGGGCCAACGTCCTGACTTTC
>TRBD1|13|TRBV7-9|TRBJ1-1|-
CASSLDQGGAAFF
TGTGCCAGCAGCTTAGACCAGGGGGGCGCTGCTTTCTTT
>TRBD1|14|TRBV29-1|TRBJ1-2|-
CSVLGGTGAYGYTF
TGCAGCGTCCTGGGTGGGACAGGGGCCTATGGCTACACCTTC
>-|11|TRBV6-5|TRBJ2-5|-
CASSLGETQYF
TGTGCCAGCAGCCTAGGAGAGACCCAGTACTTC
>TRBD2|13|TRBV5-1|TRBJ2-7|-
CASSEGLVGEQYF
TGCGCCAGCAGCGAGGGACTAGTCGGCGAGCAGTACTTC
>TRBD2|14|TRBV9|TRBJ2-3|few
CASSGSGSTDTQYF
TGTGCCAGCAGCGGTAGCGGGAGCACAGATACGCAGTATTTT
>TRBD1|16|TRBV13|TRBJ2-5|-
CASSRARQGADETQYF
TGTGCCAGCAGCAGAGCCCGACAGGGGGCGGATGAGACCCAGTACTTC
>TRBD1|17|TRBV29-1|TRBJ2-7|-
CSVLSDEPGTGALEQYF
TGCAGCGTTCTATCGGACGAGCCCGGGACAGGGGCTTTAGAGCAGTACTTC
>TRBD1|12|TRBV28|TRBJ2-5|-
CASSSGQIQQYF
TGTGCCAGCAGTTCGGGACAGATCCAGCAGTACTTC
>-|13|TRBV7-9|TRBJ1-2|-
CSSSRDTNYGYTF
TGTTCCAGCAGCCGCGACACCAACTATGGCTACACCTTC
>-|13|TRBV18|TRBJ2-5|-
CASSLRGQETQYF
TGTGCCAGCTCACTAAGGGGGCAAGAGACCCAGTACTTC
>-|16|TRBV7-8|TRBJ1-3|many
CASSLFTTISGNTIYF
TGTGCCAGCAGCTTATTCACTACCATCTCTGGAAACACCATATATTTT
>-|15|TRBV7-2|TRBJ1-6|-
CASSLGSGYNSPLHF
TGTGCCAGCAGCTTAGGGTCAGGTTATAATTCACCCCTCCACTTT
>-|13|TRBV19|TRBJ1-5|-
CASSPDSDQPQHF
TGTGCCAGTAGTCCGGACAGTGATCAGCCCCAGCATTTT
>-|13|TRBV10-1|TRBJ2-7|-
CASSGSGAYEQYF
TGCGCCAGCAGTGGGAGCGGAGCCTACGAGCAGTACTTC